These T cell receptor beta chains were read from a single sample in a study of cytomegalovirus exposure and HLA in healthy donors. Some clones are missing from TCRdb's copy, which holds only in-frame ones; the method was immunoSEQ multiplex PCR. Of about 190,000 clones listed, more than 70% are singletons. Source material: PBMCs. These receptors came from a man under 40 in good health and CMV-seropositive. Each CDR3 is given with its conserved first and last residue. D genes are given only for firm matches. The size of a clone is reported for some rows only, either as once, few or many, or as a class for expanded clones.

CDR3 protein: CASSILGDSEQYF; CDR3 DNA: TGTGCCAGTAGTATACTAGGAGACAGCGAGCAGTACTTC; clone size: NA; J gene: TRBJ2-7; V gene: TRBV19; D gene: NA
CDR3 protein: CASSLKAGGTTDTQYF; CDR3 DNA: TGTGCCAGCAGCTTAAAGGCAGGGGGAACCACAGATACGCAGTATTTT; clone size: once; J gene: TRBJ2-3; V gene: TRBV7-3; D gene: TRBD1
CDR3 protein: CASSLGLRGTQQPLHF; CDR3 DNA: TGTGCCAGCAGCTTAGGACTCAGGGGCACCCAGCAACCCCTCCACTTT; clone size: NA; J gene: TRBJ1-6; V gene: TRBV7-6; D gene: NA
CDR3 protein: CASSIDGQLNTEAFF; CDR3 DNA: TGTGCCAGTAGTATTGACGGACAGCTGAACACTGAAGCTTTCTTT; clone size: NA; J gene: TRBJ1-1; V gene: TRBV19; D gene: NA
CDR3 protein: CASSIPQGRYNEQFF; CDR3 DNA: TGTGCCAGTAGTATCCCACAGGGTAGGTACAATGAGCAGTTCTTC; clone size: NA; J gene: TRBJ2-1; V gene: TRBV19; D gene: NA
CDR3 protein: CASSPPGWAPQETQYF; CDR3 DNA: TGTGCCAGCAGCCCCCCAGGGTGGGCACCCCAAGAGACCCAGTACTTC; clone size: few; J gene: TRBJ2-5; V gene: TRBV28; D gene: NA
CDR3 protein: CASSPGGKNTEAFF; CDR3 DNA: TGTGCCAGCAGCCCGGGTGGAAAGAACACTGAAGCTTTCTTT; clone size: NA; J gene: TRBJ1-1; V gene: TRBV7-3; D gene: NA
CDR3 protein: CASSLQGANTGELFF; CDR3 DNA: TGTGCCAGCAGCTTGCAGGGTGCGAACACCGGGGAGCTGTTTTTT; clone size: NA; J gene: TRBJ2-2; V gene: TRBV7-2; D gene: NA
CDR3 protein: CASSLALPGGLNTEAFF; CDR3 DNA: TGTGCCAGCAGCTTAGCGCTGCCAGGGGGACTGAACACTGAAGCTTTCTTT; clone size: NA; J gene: TRBJ1-1; V gene: TRBV7-2; D gene: TRBD1
CDR3 protein: CASSADLDRQNQPQHF; CDR3 DNA: TGTGCCAGCAGCGCCGACCTGGACAGACAGAATCAGCCCCAGCATTTT; clone size: NA; J gene: TRBJ1-5; V gene: TRBV5-5; D gene: NA